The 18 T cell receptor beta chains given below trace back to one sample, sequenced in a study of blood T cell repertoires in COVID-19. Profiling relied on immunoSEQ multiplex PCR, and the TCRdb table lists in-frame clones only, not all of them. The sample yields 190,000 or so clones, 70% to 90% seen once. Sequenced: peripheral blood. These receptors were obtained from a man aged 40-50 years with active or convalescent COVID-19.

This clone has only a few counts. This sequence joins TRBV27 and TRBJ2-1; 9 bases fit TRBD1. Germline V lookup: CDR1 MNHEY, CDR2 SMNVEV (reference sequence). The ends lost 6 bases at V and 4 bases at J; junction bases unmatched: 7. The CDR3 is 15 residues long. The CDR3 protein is CASRTGTGNYNEQFF. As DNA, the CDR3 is TGTGCCAGCAGGACCGGGACAGGGAATTACAATGAGCAGTTCTTC.

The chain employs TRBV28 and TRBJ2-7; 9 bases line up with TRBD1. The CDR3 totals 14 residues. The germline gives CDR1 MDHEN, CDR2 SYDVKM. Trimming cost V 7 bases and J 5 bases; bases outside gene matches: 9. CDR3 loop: CASNPGQGLHEQYF. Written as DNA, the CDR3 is TGTGCCAGCAACCCGGGACAGGGTCTCCACGAGCAGTACTTC. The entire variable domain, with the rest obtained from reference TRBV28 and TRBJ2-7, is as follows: DVKVTQSSRYLVKRTGEKVFLECVQDMDHENMFWYRQDPGLGLRLIYFSYDVKMKEKGDIPEGYSVSREKKERFSLILESASTNQTSMYLCASNPGQGLHEQYFGPGTRLTVT.

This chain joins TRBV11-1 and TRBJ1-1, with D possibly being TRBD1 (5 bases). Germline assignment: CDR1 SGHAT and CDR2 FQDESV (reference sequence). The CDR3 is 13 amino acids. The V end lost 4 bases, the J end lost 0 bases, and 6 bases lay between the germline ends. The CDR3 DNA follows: TGTGCCAGCAGCTCGACAGTGAACACTGAAGCTTTCTTT. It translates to CASSSTVNTEAFF. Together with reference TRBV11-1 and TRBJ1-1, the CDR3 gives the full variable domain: EAEVAQSPRYKITEKSQAVAFWCDPISGHATLYWYRQILGQGPELLVQFQDESVVDDSQLPKDRFSAERLKGVDSTLKIQPAELGDSAMYLCASSSTVNTEAFFGQGTRLTVV.

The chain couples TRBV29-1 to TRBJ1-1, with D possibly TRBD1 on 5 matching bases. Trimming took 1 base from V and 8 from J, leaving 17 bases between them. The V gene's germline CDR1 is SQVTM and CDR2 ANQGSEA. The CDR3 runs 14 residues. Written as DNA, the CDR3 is TGCAGCGTTGAAGTCACAGGTGGCTCCATCGAAGCTTTCTTT. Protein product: CSVEVTGGSIEAFF.

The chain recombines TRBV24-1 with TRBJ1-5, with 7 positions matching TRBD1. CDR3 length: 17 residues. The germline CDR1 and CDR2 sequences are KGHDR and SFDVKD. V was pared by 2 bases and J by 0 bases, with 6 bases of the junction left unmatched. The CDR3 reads CATSDYGQEPSNQPQHF. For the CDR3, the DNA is TGTGCCACCAGTGATTACGGACAGGAGCCTAGCAATCAGCCCCAGCATTTT.

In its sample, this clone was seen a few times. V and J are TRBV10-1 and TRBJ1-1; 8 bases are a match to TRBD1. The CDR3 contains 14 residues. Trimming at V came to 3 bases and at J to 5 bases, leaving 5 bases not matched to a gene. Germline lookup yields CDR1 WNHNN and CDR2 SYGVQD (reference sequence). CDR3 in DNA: TGCGCCAGCAGTGAAGACAGGGGAAGAACTGAAGCTTTCTTT. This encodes CASSEDRGRTEAFF.

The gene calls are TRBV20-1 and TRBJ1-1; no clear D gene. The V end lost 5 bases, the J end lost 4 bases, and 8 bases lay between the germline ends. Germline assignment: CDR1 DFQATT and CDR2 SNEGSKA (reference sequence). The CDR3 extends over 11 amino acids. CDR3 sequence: CSAPTRTEAFF. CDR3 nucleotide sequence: TGCAGTGCTCCCACGCGCACTGAAGCTTTCTTT.

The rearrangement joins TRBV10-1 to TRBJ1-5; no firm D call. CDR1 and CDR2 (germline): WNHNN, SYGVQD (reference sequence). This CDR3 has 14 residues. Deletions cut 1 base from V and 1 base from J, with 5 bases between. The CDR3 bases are TGCGCCAGCAGTGAGTTCAGAAGCAATCAGCCCCAGCATTTT. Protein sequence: CASSEFRSNQPQHF.

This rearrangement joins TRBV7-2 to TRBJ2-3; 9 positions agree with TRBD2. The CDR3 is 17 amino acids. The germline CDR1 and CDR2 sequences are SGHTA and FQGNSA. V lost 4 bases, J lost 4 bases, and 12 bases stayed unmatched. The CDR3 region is CASSYSEAGGFADTQYF. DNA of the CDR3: TGTGCCAGCAGCTATTCAGAAGCGGGGGGATTCGCAGATACGCAGTATTTT.

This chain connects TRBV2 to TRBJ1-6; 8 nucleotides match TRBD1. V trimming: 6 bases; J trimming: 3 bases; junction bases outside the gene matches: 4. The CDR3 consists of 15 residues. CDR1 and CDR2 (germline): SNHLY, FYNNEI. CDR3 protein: CASRDRDRYNSPLHF. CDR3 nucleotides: TGTGCCAGCAGGGACAGGGACCGCTATAATTCACCCCTCCACTTT. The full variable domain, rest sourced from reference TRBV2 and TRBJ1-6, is EPEVTQTPSHQVTQMGQEVILRCVPISNHLYFYWYRQILGQKVEFLVSFYNNEISEKSEIFDDQFSVERPDGSNFTLKIRSTKLEDSAMYFCASRDRDRYNSPLHFGNGTRLTVT.

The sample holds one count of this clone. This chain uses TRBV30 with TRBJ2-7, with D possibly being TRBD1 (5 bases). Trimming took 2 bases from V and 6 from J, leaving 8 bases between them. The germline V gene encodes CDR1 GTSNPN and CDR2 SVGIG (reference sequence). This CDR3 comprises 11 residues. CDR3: CAWSKGLEQYF. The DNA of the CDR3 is TGTGCCTGGAGTAAGGGGCTCGAGCAGTACTTC.

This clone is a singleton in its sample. CDR3 sequence reads: CASSDSPSGADTQYF. The CDR3, as DNA: TGTGCCAGCAGTGACTCTCCTAGCGGCGCAGATACGCAGTATTTT. V usage is TRBV6-4 and J usage is TRBJ2-3, with 7 positions matching TRBD2. This CDR3 contains 15 residues. V lost 0 bases to trimming and J lost 4 bases; unmatched junction nucleotides: 4. The germline gives CDR1 MRHNA, CDR2 SNTAGT.

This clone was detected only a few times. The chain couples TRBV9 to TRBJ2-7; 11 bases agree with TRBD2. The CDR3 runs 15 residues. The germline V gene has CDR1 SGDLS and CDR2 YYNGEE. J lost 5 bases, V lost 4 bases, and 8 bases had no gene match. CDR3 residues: CASSPRLAGSHEQYF. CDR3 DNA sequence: TGTGCCAGCAGCCCTAGACTAGCGGGGTCCCACGAGCAGTACTTC. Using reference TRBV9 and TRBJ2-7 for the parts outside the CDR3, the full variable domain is DSGVTQTPKHLITATGQRVTLRCSPRSGDLSVYWYQQSLDQGLQFLIQYYNGEERAKGNILERFSAQQFPDLHSELNLSSLELGDSALYFCASSPRLAGSHEQYFGPGTRLTVT.

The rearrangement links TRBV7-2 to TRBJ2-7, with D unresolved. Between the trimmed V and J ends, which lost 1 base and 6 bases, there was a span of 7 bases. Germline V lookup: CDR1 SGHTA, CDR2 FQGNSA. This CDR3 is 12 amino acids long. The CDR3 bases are TGTGCCAGCAGCTTAGACAGTCTCGAGCAGTACTTC. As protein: CASSLDSLEQYF.

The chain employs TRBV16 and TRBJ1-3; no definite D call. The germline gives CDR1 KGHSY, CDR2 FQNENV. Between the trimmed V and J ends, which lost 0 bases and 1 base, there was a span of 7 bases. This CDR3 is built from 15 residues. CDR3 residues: CASSQSRGSGNTIYF. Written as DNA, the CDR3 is TGTGCCAGCAGCCAATCAAGAGGATCTGGAAACACCATATATTTT.

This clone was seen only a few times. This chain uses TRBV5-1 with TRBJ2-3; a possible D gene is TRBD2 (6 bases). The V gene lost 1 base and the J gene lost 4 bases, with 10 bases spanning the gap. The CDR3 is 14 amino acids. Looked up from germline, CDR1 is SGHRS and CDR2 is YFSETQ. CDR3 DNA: TGCGCCAGCAGCTTGACGGGGGAGGCAGATACGCAGTATTTT. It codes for CASSLTGEADTQYF.

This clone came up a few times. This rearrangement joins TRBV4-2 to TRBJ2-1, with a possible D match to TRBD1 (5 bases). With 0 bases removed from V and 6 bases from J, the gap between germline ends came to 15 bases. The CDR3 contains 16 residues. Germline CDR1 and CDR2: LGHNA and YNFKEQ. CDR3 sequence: CASSQDSAGSGNEQFF. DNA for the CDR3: TGTGCCAGCAGCCAAGATTCCGCAGGGTCCGGCAATGAGCAGTTCTTC.

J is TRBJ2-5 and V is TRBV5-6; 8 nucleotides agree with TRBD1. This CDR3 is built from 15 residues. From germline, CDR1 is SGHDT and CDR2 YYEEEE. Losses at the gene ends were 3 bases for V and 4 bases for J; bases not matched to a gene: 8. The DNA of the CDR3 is TGTGCCAGCAGCTCCTCTTGGACAGGGCGAGAGACCCAGTACTTC. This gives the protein CASSSSWTGRETQYF.